A selection of T cell receptor beta chains follows, all from one sample in a study of T cell responses to AZD1222 COVID-19 vaccine. This table comes from immunoSEQ multiplex PCR, and its TCRdb copy is limited to in-frame clones, with some not included. The table records some 120,000 clones, 87% of them present only once. Here the sequenced sample was peripheral blood, taken on day 0 of AZD1222 vaccination. All receptors derive from an adult in good health. Each CDR3 is given with its conserved first and last residue. The D gene is left open where the match is weak. Clone sizes are given selectively: once, few, many, or a class where the clone is expanded.

j_call,d_call,v_call,clone_size,cdr3_nt,cdr3_aa
TRBJ2-6,.,TRBV6-5,few,TGTGCCAGCAGTTACGTGACCTACTCTGGGGCCAACGTCCTGACTTTC,CASSYVTYSGANVLTF
TRBJ1-4,TRBD1,TRBV7-8,.,TGTGCCAGCAGCTTAGTTAGGGACAGGGGGTCTGAAAAACTGTTTTTT,CASSLVRDRGSEKLFF
TRBJ1-3,.,TRBV21-1,.,TGTGCCAGCAGCACCCTTGGACAGCAAGGAAACACCATATATTTT,CASSTLGQQGNTIYF
TRBJ2-2,TRBD2,TRBV4-3,.,TGCGCCAGCAGCCGTTCCCTAGCGGGAGTTAGGGAGCTGTTTTTT,CASSRSLAGVRELFF
TRBJ1-2,.,TRBV4-1,.,TGCGCCAGCAGCCACCCGGGGGGCTACACCTTC,CASSHPGGYTF
TRBJ1-5,.,TRBV18,.,TGTGCCAGCTCAGAGGCCAATCAGCCCCAGCATTTT,CASSEANQPQHF
TRBJ1-4,.,TRBV5-1,.,TGCGCCAGCAGCGTAGTTGCAACTAATGAAAAACTGTTTTTT,CASSVVATNEKLFF
TRBJ1-1,.,TRBV25-1,.,TGTGCCAGCAGCGTGGCAGTTTCCACTGAAGCTTTCTTT,CASSVAVSTEAFF
TRBJ1-1,TRBD1,TRBV29-1,.,TGCAGCGTTGCCGGGACAGCGATGAACACTGAAGCTTTCTTT,CSVAGTAMNTEAFF
TRBJ2-1,.,TRBV7-9,many,TGTGCCAGCAGCCCAGCCTCCTCCTACAATGAGCAGTTCTTC,CASSPASSYNEQFF
TRBJ2-2,TRBD2,TRBV5-6,.,TGTGCCAGCAGCTTACTAGCGGGAGGAAACCACGGGGAGCTGTTTTTT,CASSLLAGGNHGELFF
TRBJ1-2,.,TRBV14,once,TGTGCCAGCAGCCAAGAGTGGAGGGGAAACTATGGCTACACCTTC,CASSQEWRGNYGYTF
TRBJ2-1,.,TRBV13,.,TGTGCCAGCAGCTCCGTGACAGGTACGGTCTACAATGAGCAGTTCTTC,CASSSVTGTVYNEQFF
TRBJ2-3,.,TRBV6-4,once,TGTGCCAGCAGTGACCAGGCTACCAGCACAGATACGCAGTATTTT,CASSDQATSTDTQYF
TRBJ1-2,TRBD1,TRBV7-9,.,TGTGCCAGCACCCCGGGACAGGGGATTGGCTACACCTTC,CASTPGQGIGYTF
TRBJ2-1,.,TRBV4-2,once,TGTGCCAGCAGCCAAGATAAGGGAGGATCAGAGTTCTTC,CASSQDKGGSEFF
TRBJ1-6,.,TRBV3-1/TRBV3-2,.,TGTGCCAGCAGCCAACAGGAAGCGAATTCACCCCTCCACTTT,CASSQQEANSPLHF
TRBJ1-2,TRBD1,TRBV5-1,.,TGCGCCAGCAGCTCCTCGGGACAGGGGGCGCTGGGTTACACCTTC,CASSSSGQGALGYTF
TRBJ2-1,.,TRBV29-1,.,TGCAGCGTTGAGAGCCAAACCGGGGAGCAGTTCTTC,CSVESQTGEQFF
TRBJ1-5,TRBD1,TRBV20-1,.,TGCAGTGCTAGTGAGGGGGCACGGAATCAGCCCCAGCATTTT,CSASEGARNQPQHF
TRBJ1-1,.,TRBV4-3,once,TGCGCCAGCAGCCAAGTGGGGGGGGAAAGAATTGAAGCTTTCTTT,CASSQVGGERIEAFF
TRBJ2-1,TRBD2,TRBV7-3,.,TGTGCCAGCAGCAACCAACCTAGCGGGAGTTCCAATGAGCAGTTCTTC,CASSNQPSGSSNEQFF
TRBJ2-1,.,TRBV7-2,.,TGTGCCAGCAGCTTGGCACTTTACAATGAGCAGTTCTTC,CASSLALYNEQFF
TRBJ1-2,.,TRBV4-1,.,TGCGCCAGCCGGGACGCCTCTCCGGGGGTGCGTGGCTACACCTTC,CASRDASPGVRGYTF
TRBJ1-1,.,TRBV5-4,.,TGTGCCAGCTTTGGGCAGGCGAGGAACACTGAAGCTTTCTTT,CASFGQARNTEAFF
TRBJ2-7,.,TRBV4-1,.,TGCGCCAGCAGCCAGGTCAACTCCGAGCAGTACTTC,CASSQVNSEQYF
TRBJ2-1,TRBD2,TRBV5-1,.,TGCGCCAGCAGCTTGTCAAGCGGGATAGTAAATGAGCAGTTCTTC,CASSLSSGIVNEQFF
TRBJ1-2,TRBD1,TRBV4-3,.,TGCGCCAGCAGCCAAGATCTGCGGACAGGGGGGGTCTATGGCTACACCTTC,CASSQDLRTGGVYGYTF
TRBJ1-1,TRBD1,TRBV29-1,.,TGCAGCGTGACAGGGGTAGTTGACACTGAAGCTTTCTTT,CSVTGVVDTEAFF
TRBJ2-7,.,TRBV20-1,.,TGCAGTGCTAAGGGGTACGAGCAGTACTTC,CSAKGYEQYF
TRBJ1-4,TRBD1,TRBV6-5,few,TGTGCCAGCAGGCAAGACAGGGCAACTAATGAAAAACTGTTTTTT,CASRQDRATNEKLFF
TRBJ2-1,TRBD2,TRBV27,.,TGTGCCAGCAGCTGGGGACTAGCGGGAGCGGCTGAGCAGTTCTTC,CASSWGLAGAAEQFF
TRBJ2-5,TRBD1,TRBV5-6,.,TGTGCCAGCAGCTTTCACAGGGGGAAAGGTGGAGAGACCCAGTACTTC,CASSFHRGKGGETQYF
TRBJ2-5,TRBD1,TRBV7-2,.,TGTGCCAGCAGCTTAGGAGGACAGGGGAGAGAGACCCAGTACTTC,CASSLGGQGRETQYF
TRBJ1-5,.,TRBV6-2/TRBV6-3,.,TGTGCCAGCAGTTATTTCAATCAGCCCCAGCATTTT,CASSYFNQPQHF
TRBJ2-3,.,TRBV18,.,TGTGCCAGCTCACCAAGGTTCGGAGAACAGGCAGATACGCAGTATTTT,CASSPRFGEQADTQYF
TRBJ2-1,.,TRBV6-2/TRBV6-3,.,TGTGCCAGCAGTTCCCAAGGACGGGGTGAGCAGTTCTTC,CASSSQGRGEQFF
TRBJ2-3,.,TRBV4-3,once,TGCGCCAGCAGCCAATTTAGGAGCGGACTCACAGATACGCAGTATTTT,CASSQFRSGLTDTQYF